Each of the 25 T cell receptor beta chains below was sequenced from the same sample in a study of OX40 agonist ivuxolimab in advanced cancers. Repertoires were generated with immunoSEQ multiplex PCR, while TCRdb's copy carries only in-frame clones and drops some. The sample shows 70,000 to 90,000 clones, about 86% of them seen only once. The material was CD4+ or CD8+ T cells sorted from blood, obtained in a trial of the OX40 agonist ivuxolimab. The receptors shown here come from an adult with an advanced solid tumor such as melanoma, head and neck, liver or kidney cancer.

This chain uses TRBV28 with TRBJ1-2; a possible D gene is TRBD1 (6 bases). Germline CDR1 is MDHEN and CDR2 is SYDVKM. The CDR3 extends over 13 amino acids. Trimming stripped 6 bases from V and 8 bases from J, with 16 bases between. In DNA form, the CDR3 reads TGTGCCAGCAGCTTACGGGAGGGACAAGGCTACACCTTC. Amino acids: CASSLREGQGYTF.

The chain carries TRBV11-2 and TRBJ2-3; the D is unclear. V was cut by 3 bases and J by 3 bases, with 7 bases left in between. Germline V gene data show CDR1 as SGHAT and CDR2 as FQNNGV. This CDR3 region has 13 residues. In nucleotides, the CDR3 is TGTGCCAGCAGCTTTAGGTTAACAGATACGCAGTATTTT. This translates into CASSFRLTDTQYF.

The rearrangement uses TRBV6-4 and TRBJ1-2; no firm D call. Germline V gene data show CDR1 as MRHNA and CDR2 as SNTAGT. The V gene lost 4 bases and the J gene lost 8 bases, with 17 bases spanning the gap. The CDR3 contains 14 residues. The CDR3: CASSGSGPGRGYTF. Here the CDR3 DNA reads TGTGCCAGCAGTGGTTCGGGTCCCGGGAGAGGCTACACCTTC.

CDR3 sequence: CASSLGGDYEQYF. CDR3 in DNA: TGTGCCAGCAGCCTCGGGGGCGACTACGAGCAGTACTTC. J is TRBJ2-7 and V is TRBV5-4; D tentatively reads TRBD1 or TRBD2 (6 bases each). Germline-derived CDR1 and CDR2 are SGHNT and YYREEE (reference sequence). Trimming left V 4 bases short and J 3 bases short, with 11 bases between. The CDR3 covers 13 residues.

This sequence joins TRBV4-2 and TRBJ2-1; 10 nucleotides line up with TRBD2. CDR3 size: 15 residues. V lost 1 base and J lost 8; bases outside the gene matches: 5. Germline V gene sequence: CDR1 LGHNA, CDR2 YNFKEQ. The CDR3 spells CASSQVASGGHEQFF. CDR3 bases: TGTGCCAGCAGCCAAGTGGCTAGCGGGGGACATGAGCAGTTCTTC.

The chain links TRBV4-3 to TRBJ1-2; possibly TRBD1 for D (6 bases). The V and J ends lost 0 bases and 11 bases respectively, with 16 bases between them. CDR1 and CDR2 (germline): LGHNA, YSLEER. The CDR3 has 14 amino acids. CDR3 loop: CASSQDRGTTRYTF. CDR3 nucleotide sequence: TGCGCCAGCAGCCAAGATCGCGGGACAACCAGGTACACCTTC.

This chain connects TRBV7-2 to TRBJ2-7; D unclear. Trimming took 1 base from V and 0 from J, leaving 7 bases between them. The V gene's germline CDR1 is SGHTA and CDR2 FQGNSA. The CDR3 runs to 14 residues. The DNA for the CDR3 is TGTGCCAGCAGCTTAGATGAAGCCTCCTACGAGCAGTACTTC. Encoded protein: CASSLDEASYEQYF. The full variable domain, completed using reference TRBV7-2 and TRBJ2-7, is GAGVSQSPSNKVTEKGKDVELRCDPISGHTALYWYRQSLGQGLEFLIYFQGNSAPDKSGLPSDRFSAERTGGSVSTLTIQRTQQEDSAVYLCASSLDEASYEQYFGPGTRLTVT.

The chain recombines TRBV30 with TRBJ1-2, with D perhaps matching TRBD1 (6 bases). The CDR3 is made up of 13 amino acids. Trimming removed 5 bases at V and 6 bases at J, with 16 bases between. Germline CDR1 reads GTSNPN; CDR2 reads SVGIG (reference sequence). The CDR3 region is CAWVAGVKNGYTF. CDR3 DNA sequence: TGTGCCTGGGTGGCAGGGGTGAAGAATGGCTACACCTTC.

The CDR3 nucleotides are TGTGCCAGCAGTGAACGGTCAGAGTCACGAAGCGATGAGCAGTTCTTC. Translation: CASSERSESRSDEQFF. The J gene is TRBJ2-1, the V gene TRBV2; no clear D. CDR1 and CDR2 from the germline V gene are SNHLY and FYNNEI. This CDR3 spans 16 amino acids. Between the trimmed V and J ends, which lost 2 bases and 8 bases, there was a span of 19 bases.

The rearrangement joins TRBV6-5 to TRBJ2-7, with D perhaps TRBD2 (6 bases). CDR1 is MNHEY, CDR2 SVGAGI, per germline. Between the trimmed V and J ends, which lost 5 bases and 2 bases, there was a span of 13 bases. The CDR3 totals 14 residues. CDR3 DNA: TGTGCCAGCAGTGAATCGGGGGTCGCCTACGAGCAGTACTTC. Translation gives CASSESGVAYEQYF.

This chain joins TRBV4-1 and TRBJ2-1; 7 nucleotides match TRBD2. Unmatched junction bases numbered 6, after V lost 4 bases and J lost 6 bases. The germline V gene encodes CDR1 MGHRA and CDR2 YSYEKL. The CDR3 is made up of 14 amino acids. CDR3: CASSRPGGGNEQFF. CDR3 coding DNA: TGCGCCAGCAGCCGGCCTGGGGGGGGCAATGAGCAGTTCTTC.

The chain carries TRBV30 and TRBJ1-1; perhaps TRBD1 as D (5 bases). The CDR3 sequence is 13 residues long. Germline V CDR1 and CDR2: GTSNPN, SVGIG (reference sequence). Deletions cut 8 bases from V and 0 bases from J, with 13 bases between. The CDR3 loop reads CAQTGRVNTEAFF. The CDR3 coding sequence is TGTGCCCAAACGGGGCGGGTGAACACTGAAGCTTTCTTT.

This sequence joins TRBV6-5 and TRBJ1-6; D is uncertain. V gave up 5 bases and J gave up 6 bases, with 11 bases separating them. In germline, CDR1 is MNHEY, CDR2 SVGAGI. The CDR3 runs to 14 residues. In nucleotides, the CDR3 is TGTGCCAGCAGTGACCTGACGGGTAATTCACCCCTCCACTTT. It yields the protein CASSDLTGNSPLHF.

The CDR3 reads CASNHVSGSYNEQFF. CDR3 in DNA: TGTGCCAGCAATCATGTCAGCGGCTCCTACAATGAGCAGTTCTTC. V gene TRBV19 combines with J gene TRBJ2-1; a weak D match, TRBD2 (5 bases). CDR3 length: 15 residues. Germline CDR1 and CDR2: LNHDA and SQIVND (reference sequence). Trimming took 9 bases from V and 0 from J, leaving 15 bases between them. Full variable domain (remainder filled in from reference TRBV19 and TRBJ2-1): DGGITQSPKYLFRKEGQNVTLSCEQNLNHDAMYWYRQDPGQGLRLIYYSQIVNDFQKGDIAEGYSVSREKKESFPLTVTSAQKNPTAFYLCASNHVSGSYNEQFFGPGTRLTVL.

This clone appeared a single time. The chain has TRBV7-6 and TRBJ2-5; TRBD1 or TRBD2 may be the D gene (6 bases each). V was pared by 3 bases and J by 5 bases, with 10 bases between. Germline V gene sequence: CDR1 SGHVS, CDR2 FNYEAQ. The CDR3 totals 13 residues. The CDR3 here is CASSFRRGETQYF. The CDR3 DNA reads TGTGCCAGCAGCTTCCGGAGGGGGGAGACCCAGTACTTC.

This chain connects TRBV6-5 to TRBJ2-7; 7 bases agree with TRBD1. Germline V CDR1 and CDR2: MNHEY, SVGAGI. V dropped 7 bases and J dropped 3; count of bases not matched to a gene: 9. There are 14 residues in the CDR3. The CDR3 DNA sequence: TGTGCCAGCAATGTACAGGGGAATATCTACGAGCAGTACTTC. This gives the protein CASNVQGNIYEQYF.

V gene TRBV18 combines with J gene TRBJ2-2; no reliable D call. Germline values: CDR1 KGHSH, CDR2 LQKENI. CDR3 length equals 12 residues. Trimming cost V 3 bases and J 6 bases, with 5 bases left between them. Here the CDR3 DNA reads TGTGCCAGCTCACCCATCCCCGGGGAGCTGTTTTTT. Translation: CASSPIPGELFF.

J is TRBJ2-5 and V is TRBV5-4; D is perhaps TRBD1 (6 bases). Trimming took off 0 bases at V and 0 bases at J, with 9 bases between the two ends. There are 15 residues in the CDR3. Per the germline V gene, CDR1 is SGHNT and CDR2 is YYREEE (reference sequence). The DNA of the CDR3 is TGTGCCAGCAGCTTGGACCAGGGGCACCAAGAGACCCAGTACTTC. Amino acids: CASSLDQGHQETQYF.

This chain connects TRBV11-2 to TRBJ1-5; D not certain. V lost 4 bases to trimming and J lost 7 bases, with 14 bases between them. Germline CDR1 SGHAT, CDR2 FQNNGV. The CDR3 is 14 residues long. The CDR3 reads CASSSDPIRQPQHF. The CDR3 coding sequence is TGTGCCAGCAGCTCGGACCCCATCCGGCAGCCCCAGCATTTT. The entire variable domain, with the rest obtained from reference TRBV11-2 and TRBJ1-5, is as follows: EAGVAQSPRYKIIEKRQSVAFWCNPISGHATLYWYQQILGQGPKLLIQFQNNGVVDDSQLPKDRFSAERLKGVDSTLKIQPAKLEDSAVYLCASSSDPIRQPQHFGDGTRLSIL.

This chain uses TRBV5-1 with TRBJ2-7, with D maybe TRBD2 (6 bases). Trimming removed 1 base from V and 6 bases from J, with 8 bases in between. Germline V lookup: CDR1 SGHRS, CDR2 YFSETQ. This CDR3 is built from 12 residues. The CDR3 DNA follows: TGCGCCAGCAGCTTGTTGGGAGGCGAGCAGTACTTC. Protein: CASSLLGGEQYF.

The chain couples TRBV5-1 to TRBJ1-1; a possible D gene is TRBD1 (5 bases). V gave up 1 base and J gave up 5 bases, with 12 bases separating them. Per germline, CDR1 SGHRS and CDR2 YFSETQ. There are 14 residues in the CDR3. The CDR3 DNA is TGCGCCAGCAGCTTGAATGGCGGGGGTACTGAAGCTTTCTTT. Its translation: CASSLNGGGTEAFF. The variable domain in full, with the rest retrieved from reference TRBV5-1 and TRBJ1-1, is KAGVTQTPRYLIKTRGQQVTLSCSPISGHRSVSWYQQTPGQGLQFLFEYFSETQRNKGNFPGRFSGRQFSNSRSEMNVSTLELGDSALYLCASSLNGGGTEAFFGQGTRLTVV.

The CDR3, as DNA: TGTGCCAGCAGCTTCAGAGTTAACTATGGCTACACCTTC. This encodes CASSFRVNYGYTF. The chain combines TRBV7-2 with TRBJ1-2; no definite D call. The V gene's germline CDR1 is SGHTA and CDR2 FQGNSA. V was cut by 3 bases and J by 1 base, with 6 bases left in between. The CDR3 totals 13 residues. The whole variable domain, filled in from reference TRBV7-2 and TRBJ1-2, reads GAGVSQSPSNKVTEKGKDVELRCDPISGHTALYWYRQSLGQGLEFLIYFQGNSAPDKSGLPSDRFSAERTGGSVSTLTIQRTQQEDSAVYLCASSFRVNYGYTFGSGTRLTVV.

J is TRBJ1-1 and V is TRBV5-1, with D unclear. Germline CDR1 SGHRS, CDR2 YFSETQ. This CDR3 has 12 residues. V lost 1 base and J lost 7, with 8 bases in between. The CDR3 bases are TGCGCCAGCAGCTTGCTGCGGGATGAAGCTTTCTTT. Translated, it gives CASSLLRDEAFF.

This chain connects TRBV6-5 to TRBJ2-1; D is unresolved. The CDR3 loop spans 13 amino acids. V dropped 5 bases and J dropped 7 bases, with 12 bases sitting between them. Germline values: CDR1 MNHEY, CDR2 SVGAGI. CDR3 loop: CASSKLWANEQFF. CDR3 DNA sequence: TGTGCCAGCAGTAAACTTTGGGCGAATGAGCAGTTCTTC.

This rearrangement joins TRBV27 to TRBJ1-6; D might be TRBD1 (5 bases). The CDR3 runs to 14 residues. The V and J ends lost 3 bases and 8 bases respectively, with 11 bases between them. Germline V lookup: CDR1 MNHEY, CDR2 SMNVEV (reference sequence). The CDR3 region has the DNA TGTGCCAGCAGTTTGGAAGGGGATGATTCACCCCTCCACTTT. Encoded protein: CASSLEGDDSPLHF.